These 27 T cell receptor beta chains originate from one sample sequenced in a study of blood T cells in healthy people across ages. Together with a sample-barcoded 5' primer, a J-beta primer mix was included in a second PCR lasting roughly 6 to 12 cycles. MiXCR, applied by TCRdb to the 5' RACE reads, yields one record per CDR3 protein. The table includes fewer than 1.5 million distinct CDR3 sequences, 40% to 50% detected once. Sequencing used blood. The receptors come from a young woman in good health.

V and J are TRBV7-2 and TRBJ2-1; D is possibly TRBD1 or TRBD2 (5 bases each). With the DNA end fitting TRBJ2-7 better, the J assignment may be wrong. The CDR3 spans 17 residues. Germline lookup yields CDR1 SGHTA and CDR2 FQGNSA. The CDR3 loop reads CASRPPAKGGTYNEQYF. Written as DNA, the CDR3 is TGTGCCAGCAGACCCCCCGCGAAGGGTGGGACCTACAATGAGCAGTACTTC.

This clonotype occurred a few times. The J gene is TRBJ2-1, the V gene TRBV15; TRBD2 matches at 14 bases. Germline loops: CDR1 LNHNV, CDR2 YYDKDF (reference sequence). J lost 4 bases, V lost 5 bases, and 16 bases had no gene match. The CDR3 contains 20 residues. CDR3 DNA sequence: TGTGCCACCAGCCGATCACGACTAGCGGGAGGGTCTCTCCCGTACAATGAGCAGTTCTTC. It encodes CATSRSRLAGGSLPYNEQFF.

The chain couples TRBV3-1 to TRBJ1-2; TRBD1 agrees at 8 bases. The CDR3 loop spans 15 amino acids. Germline CDR1 and CDR2: LGHDT and YNNKEL (reference sequence). The trim removed 6 bases at V and 1 base at J, leaving 7 bases unmatched. The CDR3 here is CASSITGGVNYGYTF. CDR3 in DNA: TGTGCCAGCAGTATCACAGGGGGTGTTAACTATGGCTACACCTTC.

The chain is built from TRBV29-1 and TRBJ2-3, with 9 positions matching TRBD2. V trimming: 2 bases; J trimming: 5 bases; junction bases outside the gene matches: 8. This CDR3 has 15 residues. Germline CDR1 SQVTM, CDR2 ANQGSEA. This chain's CDR3 is CSVEIGRAGGDTQYF. CDR3 DNA: TGCAGCGTTGAAATCGGCCGAGCGGGAGGAGATACGCAGTATTTT.

This chain uses TRBV7-9 with TRBJ1-2, with a possible D match to TRBD1 (5 bases). The CDR3 covers 14 residues. Per the germline V gene, CDR1 is SEHNR and CDR2 is FQNEAQ (reference sequence). Trimming took 1 base from V and 4 from J, leaving 10 bases between them. The CDR3 sequence: CASSLEGTAYGYTF. The CDR3, as DNA: TGTGCCAGCAGCTTAGAAGGGACTGCCTATGGCTACACCTTC. The full variable domain, rest sourced from reference TRBV7-9 and TRBJ1-2, is DTGVSQNPRHKITKRGQNVTFRCDPISEHNRLYWYRQTLGQGPEFLTYFQNEAQLEKSRLLSDRFSAERPKGSFSTLEIQRTEQGDSAMYLCASSLEGTAYGYTFGSGTRLTVV.

The chain combines TRBV7-9 with TRBJ1-2; D perhaps matches TRBD1 (5 bases). In germline, CDR1 is SEHNR, CDR2 FQNEAQ (reference sequence). Trimming pared 4 bases from V and 5 bases from J, leaving 17 bases between. CDR3 length: 15 amino acids. In nucleotides, the CDR3 is TGTGCCAGCAGCTCCTCCGACAGCGCGGGATATGGCTACACCTTC. Translation gives CASSSSDSAGYGYTF.

This chain joins TRBV25-1 and TRBJ2-7; D possibly corresponds to TRBD1 (7 bases). V lost 0 bases and J 1 base, leaving 16 bases between the germline ends. The CDR3 is 17 residues long. Germline CDR1 is MGHDK and CDR2 is SYGVNS. The CDR3 sequence is CASSEYRQGGFSYEQYF. In DNA, the CDR3 is TGTGCCAGCAGTGAATACCGACAGGGAGGTTTTTCCTACGAGCAGTACTTC.

The chain links TRBV5-1 to TRBJ2-7; no clear D. Germline V lookup: CDR1 SGHRS, CDR2 YFSETQ. The length of the CDR3 is 14 residues. V was clipped by 0 bases and J by 2 bases, with 9 bases between them. The CDR3 protein is CASSLELNTYEQYF. CDR3 nucleotide sequence: TGCGCCAGCAGCTTGGAACTTAACACCTACGAGCAGTACTTC.

The gene calls are TRBV12-3 or TRBV12-4 and TRBJ1-5, with 9 bases that match TRBD1. J was trimmed by 5 bases and V by 7 bases; bases with no gene match: 9. The CDR3 is made up of 15 amino acids. DNA for the CDR3: TGTGCCAGCACCCCGGGGGACAGGGTGTATCAGCCCCAGCATTTT. Its translation is CASTPGDRVYQPQHF.

This CDR3 reads CASRSPGQGRAFF. The CDR3 DNA sequence: TGTGCCAGCAGGTCGCCGGGACAGGGGCGCGCTTTCTTT. The V gene is TRBV6-5, the J gene TRBJ1-1, with 10 bases matching TRBD1. The junction had 9 bases not matched to a gene; V was cut back by 6 bases and J by 11 bases. The CDR3 length is 13 residues. Germline V CDR1 and CDR2: MNHEY, SVGAGI.

The genes are TRBV6-6 and TRBJ1-4; TRBD1 is a possible D gene (6 bases). The V end lost 2 bases, the J end lost 6 bases, and 13 bases lay between the germline ends. The CDR3 sequence is 15 residues long. Germline loops: CDR1 MNHNY, CDR2 SVGAGI (reference sequence). CDR3 amino acids: CASSYVGGADEKLFF. The CDR3 DNA reads as TGTGCCAGCAGTTACGTGGGGGGCGCTGATGAAAAACTGTTTTTT.

The chain couples TRBV3-1 to TRBJ2-5; D unclear. The germline V gene encodes CDR1 LGHDT and CDR2 YNNKEL (reference sequence). Trimming cost V 0 bases and J 5 bases, with 13 bases left between them. CDR3 size: 15 residues. The CDR3 DNA reads TGTGCCAGCAGCCAAGATCTAATGCCGCTGGAGACCCAGTACTTC. Residues: CASSQDLMPLETQYF.

The V and J genes are TRBV27 and TRBJ2-5; the D is unclear. The CDR3 covers 13 residues. Trimming removed 4 bases at V and 5 bases at J, with 11 bases between. Per the germline V gene, CDR1 is MNHEY and CDR2 is SMNVEV (reference sequence). This CDR3 is CASSSPTGETQYF. In DNA form, the CDR3 reads TGTGCCAGCAGTTCTCCGACTGGGGAGACCCAGTACTTC.

This clonotype was counted only a few times. The genes are TRBV6-5 and TRBJ2-7, with 9 bases aligning to TRBD2. The germline CDR1 and CDR2 sequences are MNHEY and SVGAGI. CDR3 size: 16 residues. V lost 6 bases, J lost 0 bases, and 9 bases stayed unmatched. CDR3 sequence: CASRRTSGPFSYEQYF. Here the CDR3 DNA reads TGTGCCAGCAGGCGAACTAGCGGGCCTTTCTCCTACGAGCAGTACTTC.

This clonotype was counted between two and nine times. The V and J genes are TRBV7-9 and TRBJ1-2, with 10 bases identical to TRBD1. The germline V gene has CDR1 SEHNR and CDR2 FQNEAQ (reference sequence). V shed 7 bases, J shed 6 bases, and the junction held 2 bases outside the gene matches. The length of the CDR3 is 12 residues. The CDR3 spells CASTGTGDGYTF. Written as DNA, the CDR3 is TGTGCCAGCACCGGGACAGGGGATGGCTACACCTTC.

The chain uses TRBV6-5 and TRBJ1-3; D is possibly TRBD1 (5 bases). Germline-derived CDR1 and CDR2 are MNHEY and SVGAGI. V lost 0 bases, J lost 1 base, and 10 bases lay in between. The CDR3 consists of 16 residues. The CDR3 bases are TGTGCCAGCAGTTACTCGATCGCAGGGTCTGGAAACACCATATATTTT. Translating gives CASSYSIAGSGNTIYF.

This clonotype was counted only a few times. This chain joins TRBV5-1 and TRBJ2-7, with 9 bases identical to TRBD1. Germline CDR1 is SGHRS and CDR2 is YFSETQ. With 0 bases clipped from V and 3 bases from J, the junction kept 7 bases outside the gene matches. The CDR3 totals 16 residues. CDR3 residues: CASSLGPGTGNYEQYF. The CDR3 region has the DNA TGCGCCAGCAGCTTGGGCCCCGGGACAGGGAACTACGAGCAGTACTTC.

This chain connects TRBV6-1 to TRBJ1-2; 7 positions agree with TRBD1. V shed 8 bases and J 4 bases; nucleotides not matched to a gene: 10. This CDR3 has 14 residues. The germline V gene has CDR1 MNHNS and CDR2 SASEGT. This CDR3 is CASGPTRDSYGYTF. CDR3 in DNA: TGTGCCAGCGGTCCTACCAGGGACAGCTATGGCTACACCTTC.

V and J are TRBV5-1 and TRBJ1-1; TRBD1 is a possible D gene (5 bases). The CDR3 totals 15 residues. Germline loops: CDR1 SGHRS, CDR2 YFSETQ. Trimming removed 0 bases from V and 4 bases from J, with 13 bases in between. The CDR3 nucleotides are TGCGCCAGCAGCTTGGCGAGGACACTAGGCACTGAAGCTTTCTTT. Its translation: CASSLARTLGTEAFF.

The chain uses TRBV2 and TRBJ2-3; 7 bases are shared with TRBD2. Germline lookup yields CDR1 SNHLY and CDR2 FYNNEI. The CDR3 loop spans 16 amino acids. Losses at the gene ends were 4 bases for V and 4 bases for J; bases not matched to a gene: 11. DNA for the CDR3: TGTGCCAGCAGTGCCATTGGCGGGAGACAAGCAGATACGCAGTATTTT. Translation: CASSAIGGRQADTQYF.

This clonotype was observed a handful of times. This chain uses TRBV23-1 with TRBJ2-5, with 10 nucleotides matching TRBD2. TRBV23-1 carries the ORF label, with uncertain function. Trimming took 10 bases from V and 11 from J; bases not matched to a gene: 22. This CDR3 region has 16 residues. The CDR3 DNA reads TGCGCCAACGGGAGGGGCGTCTGGGCTAGCGGGAGTAAGCAGTACTTC. Encoded protein: CANGRGVWASGSKQYF.

This CDR3 reads CSVGAGGNEQYF. CDR3 bases: TGCAGCGTTGGGGCGGGAGGTAACGAGCAGTACTTC. V usage is TRBV29-1 and J usage is TRBJ2-5, with TRBD2 identical over 8 bases. The end of the DNA aligns better with TRBJ2-7, so the J call may be wrong. Germline V gives CDR1 SQVTM, CDR2 ANQGSEA. CDR3 length equals 12 residues.

This chain links TRBV6-1 with TRBJ2-3; tentatively, D is TRBD2 (7 bases). Germline V gene data show CDR1 as MNHNS and CDR2 as SASEGT. Trimming cost V 6 bases and J 7 bases, with 29 bases left between them. The CDR3 has 18 residues. For the CDR3, the DNA is TGTGCCAGCAGGCCGGGGGTTGGGTTAGGGGGGGCGCAGAATACGCAGTATTTT. It is translated as CASRPGVGLGGAQNTQYF.

The CDR3 loop reads CASSLGTSNYEQYF. In DNA form, the CDR3 reads TGTGCCAGCAGTCTTGGGACTAGTAATTACGAGCAGTACTTC. V is TRBV12-3 or TRBV12-4 and J is TRBJ2-7, with TRBD2 matching over 8 bases. The J segment lost 4 bases and the V segment lost 5 bases, leaving 7 bases of the junction unmatched. This CDR3 is 14 amino acids long.

This clonotype has more than one count but fewer than ten. The chain joins TRBV4-2 to TRBJ1-4; perhaps TRBD1 as D (6 bases). Germline V gives CDR1 LGHNA, CDR2 YNFKEQ. Trimming pared 0 bases from V and 8 bases from J, leaving 10 bases between. The CDR3 is made up of 14 amino acids. The CDR3 sequence: CASSQEGGREKLFF. As DNA, the CDR3 is TGTGCCAGCAGCCAAGAGGGGGGCCGGGAAAAACTGTTTTTT.

This clonotype was observed a handful of times. The chain couples TRBV7-2 to TRBJ1-6, with D unclear. The V end was cut by 5 bases, the J end by 7 bases, with 12 bases between. The CDR3 length is 14 residues. The germline V gene has CDR1 SGHTA and CDR2 FQGNSA. CDR3 nucleotides: TGTGCCAGCAGCGTCCCGGGTAGGAATTCACCCCTCCACTTT. Translation gives CASSVPGRNSPLHF.

The chain is built from TRBV28 and TRBJ2-1; 10 bases are shared with TRBD2. Near its end, the DNA agrees better with TRBJ2-7, so the J call may be wrong. This CDR3 comprises 19 residues. Germline loops: CDR1 MDHEN, CDR2 SYDVKM. The DNA for the CDR3 is TGTGCCAGCAGTAGGGACGCTAGCGGGGGCGAGAGCTCCTACAATGAGCAGTACTTC. Its translation is CASSRDASGGESSYNEQYF.